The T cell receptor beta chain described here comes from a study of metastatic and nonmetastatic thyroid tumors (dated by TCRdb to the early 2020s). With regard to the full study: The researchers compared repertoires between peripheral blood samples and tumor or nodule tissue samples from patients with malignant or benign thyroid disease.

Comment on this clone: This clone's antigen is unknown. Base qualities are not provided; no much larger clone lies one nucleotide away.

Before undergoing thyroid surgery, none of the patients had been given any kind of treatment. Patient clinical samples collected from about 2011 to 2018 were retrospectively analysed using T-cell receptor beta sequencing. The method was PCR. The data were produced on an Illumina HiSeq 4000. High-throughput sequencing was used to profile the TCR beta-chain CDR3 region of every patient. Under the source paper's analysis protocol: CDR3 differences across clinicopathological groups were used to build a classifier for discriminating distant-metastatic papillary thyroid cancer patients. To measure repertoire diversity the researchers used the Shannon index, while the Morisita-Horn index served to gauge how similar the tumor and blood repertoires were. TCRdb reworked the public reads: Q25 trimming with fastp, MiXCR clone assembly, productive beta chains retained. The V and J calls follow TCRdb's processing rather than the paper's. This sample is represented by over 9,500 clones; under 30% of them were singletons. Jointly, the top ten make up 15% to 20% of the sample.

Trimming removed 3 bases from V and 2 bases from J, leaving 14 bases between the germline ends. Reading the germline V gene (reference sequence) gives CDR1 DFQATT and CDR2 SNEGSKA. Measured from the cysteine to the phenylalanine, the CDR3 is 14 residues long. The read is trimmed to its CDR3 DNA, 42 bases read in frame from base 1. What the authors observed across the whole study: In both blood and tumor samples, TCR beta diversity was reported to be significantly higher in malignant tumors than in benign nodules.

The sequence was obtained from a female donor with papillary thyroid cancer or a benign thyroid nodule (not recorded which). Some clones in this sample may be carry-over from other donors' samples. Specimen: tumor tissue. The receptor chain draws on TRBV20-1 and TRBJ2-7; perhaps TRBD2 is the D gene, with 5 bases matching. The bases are TGCAGTGCTAGGAGGACCCTCGGGACCTACGAGCAGTACTTC. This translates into CSARRTLGTYEQYF.